This entry lists 30 T cell receptor beta chains sequenced from one sample in a study of response to subunit inactivated influenza vaccine. TCRdb reprocessed the RT-PCR reads via MiXCR and lists one record per CDR3 protein. The sample has about 540,000 distinct CDR3 sequences, roughly 25% seen once; the top ten hold about 3%. These same records also appear under a second study, on T cells expressing NK-cell markers. According to that study: Beta-chain TCR cDNA was generated via 5'RACE template switching with UMIs.

The sample in question was CD4+ T cells sorted from PBMCs, obtained approximately 13 days after vaccination. All receptors derive from a man in his forties or fifties who received an inactivated influenza vaccine.

The chain combines TRBV11-3 with TRBJ2-1; unclear D gene. The CDR3 has 13 residues. CDR1 and CDR2 (germline): SGHNT, YENEEA. Trimming stripped 5 bases from V and 4 bases from J, with 9 bases between. CDR3 region: CASSREYYNEQFF. CDR3 nucleotide sequence: TGTGCCAGCAGCCGAGAATATTACAATGAGCAGTTCTTC.

V gene TRBV6-5 combines with J gene TRBJ1-4; weak D call: TRBD1 (5 bases). The V gene's germline CDR1 is MNHEY and CDR2 SVGAGI. The germline V and J ends were trimmed by 4 bases and 5 bases, with 14 bases remaining between them. CDR3 length equals 15 residues. The CDR3 here is CASSSLGTGNEKLFF. CDR3 coding DNA: TGTGCCAGCAGTTCTTTAGGGACGGGAAATGAAAAACTGTTTTTT.

A few counts support this clonotype. The V and J genes are TRBV9 and TRBJ1-5; TRBD1 is a possible D gene (5 bases). V lost 4 bases and J lost 4, with 12 bases in between. CDR3 size: 14 residues. Germline CDR1 is SGDLS and CDR2 is YYNGEE. The CDR3 bases are TGTGCCAGCAGCCCCTCGGGGGGAAATCAGCCCCAGCATTTT. Its protein is CASSPSGGNQPQHF.

This chain joins TRBV20-1 and TRBJ2-7, with 10 bases fitting TRBD1. V lost 6 bases to trimming and J lost 2 bases; unmatched junction nucleotides: 7. CDR3 length equals 14 residues. Germline CDR1 and CDR2: DFQATT and SNEGSKA (reference sequence). The CDR3 is CSAELGQGAYEQYF. The CDR3 nucleotides read TGCAGTGCAGAACTAGGACAGGGGGCCTACGAGCAGTACTTC.

Only one count was recorded for this clonotype. J is TRBJ2-1 and V is TRBV10-2; TRBD2 matches 8 bases. The trim removed 6 bases at V and 7 bases at J, leaving 11 bases unmatched. CDR3 length: 15 residues. Germline V gives CDR1 WSHSY, CDR2 SAAADI. This CDR3 is CASSLLAGGNNEQFF. For the CDR3, the DNA is TGCGCCAGCAGCCTACTGGCGGGGGGCAATAATGAGCAGTTCTTC.

This clonotype was seen only a few times. This chain joins TRBV5-1 and TRBJ2-1, with 8 bases aligning to TRBD2. The V gene's germline CDR1 is SGHRS and CDR2 YFSETQ. Trimming at V came to 0 bases and at J to 4 bases, leaving 6 bases not matched to a gene. The CDR3 runs to 16 residues. As DNA, the CDR3 is TGCGCCAGCAGCTTGGGGGCTAGCGGGTCATACAATGAGCAGTTCTTC. Translation gives CASSLGASGSYNEQFF.

The chain links TRBV18 to TRBJ2-3; D is undetermined. In germline, CDR1 is KGHSH, CDR2 LQKENI. Trimming removed 5 bases from V and 8 bases from J, with 23 bases in between. This CDR3 is 16 amino acids long. The DNA for the CDR3 is TGTGCCAGCTCAACCACGCCAAGGGCGCGAATCGGTACGCAGTATTTT. This encodes CASSTTPRARIGTQYF.

The genes are TRBV29-1 and TRBJ2-5; D remains unclear. Germline V CDR1 and CDR2: SQVTM, ANQGSEA. Trimming removed 6 bases at V and 4 bases at J, with 12 bases between. The CDR3 is made up of 12 amino acids. DNA for the CDR3: TGCAGCGTCGCGTCAAGGGCAGAGACCCAGTACTTC. This codes for CSVASRAETQYF.

This clonotype was picked up a small number of times. The DNA for the CDR3 is TGCGCCAGCACGCGTCAGGGAAGAGCAGATACGCAGTATTTT. Translation gives CASTRQGRADTQYF. The chain combines TRBV5-1 with TRBJ2-3; D perhaps matches TRBD1 (5 bases). This CDR3 region has 14 residues. Germline loops: CDR1 SGHRS, CDR2 YFSETQ. The V end was cut by 6 bases, the J end by 4 bases, with 15 bases between.

This clonotype was detected ten times or more. The J gene is TRBJ2-7, the V gene TRBV12-3 or TRBV12-4; tentative D call: TRBD2 (6 bases). V lost 4 bases to trimming and J lost 7 bases, with 17 bases between them. The CDR3 length is 14 residues. Written as DNA, the CDR3 is TGTGCCAGCAGTTGGGGCATTCTGGGGGGTGAGCAGTACTTC. It codes for CASSWGILGGEQYF.

This clonotype was recorded a few times. This chain joins TRBV18 and TRBJ1-2; 12 bases are a match to TRBD1. CDR1 and CDR2 from the germline V gene are KGHSH and LQKENI. The junction had 10 bases not matched to a gene; V was cut back by 3 bases and J by 5 bases. CDR3 size: 17 residues. The CDR3 DNA sequence: TGTGCCAGCTCACCCCCCGGGACAGGGGGCGCAGGGTATGGCTACACCTTC. This encodes CASSPPGTGGAGYGYTF.

The sample holds a few counts of this clonotype. The chain couples TRBV20-1 to TRBJ2-2; D could derive from TRBD1 or TRBD2 (5 bases each). Trimming took off 6 bases at V and 4 bases at J, with 12 bases between the two ends. Per germline, CDR1 DFQATT and CDR2 SNEGSKA (reference sequence). The CDR3 is made up of 13 amino acids. The CDR3 region has the DNA TGCAGTGCCACGGGACGGGTCACCGGGGAGCTGTTTTTT. It encodes CSATGRVTGELFF.

A single count supports this clonotype. An end of the junction differs from the germline gene, which may be a read error. The J gene is TRBJ2-1, the V gene TRBV6-1, with D maybe TRBD2 (6 bases). The CDR3 contains 15 residues. The germline gives CDR1 MNHNS, CDR2 SASEGT. The DNA of the CDR3 is TGTACCAGCAGGAAACGGGGGAGCTCCTACAATGAGCAGTTCTTC. Its translation is CTSRKRGSSYNEQFF.

This clonotype came up a few times. The chain is built from TRBV20-1 and TRBJ2-7; D ambiguous. The CDR3 extends over 10 amino acids. V dropped 2 bases and J dropped 4 bases, with 3 bases sitting between them. Germline CDR1 DFQATT, CDR2 SNEGSKA (reference sequence). CDR3 residues: CSARQYEQYF. CDR3 bases: TGCAGTGCTAGACAGTACGAGCAGTACTTC.

The chain has TRBV4-3 and TRBJ2-5; D remains unclear. Trimming cost V 0 bases and J 2 bases, with 19 bases left between them. The CDR3 runs 18 residues. CDR1 and CDR2 from the germline V gene are LGHNA and YSLEER. CDR3 coding DNA: TGCGCCAGCAGCCAAGATCTCGCGTCAGACACAACACAAGAGACCCAGTACTTC. Translating gives CASSQDLASDTTQETQYF.

The rearrangement uses TRBV7-2 and TRBJ2-1; 9 bases are a match to TRBD2. Trimming at V came to 4 bases and at J to 2 bases, leaving 9 bases not matched to a gene. The CDR3 extends over 17 amino acids. Per germline, CDR1 SGHTA and CDR2 FQGNSA. CDR3 residues: CASSWIGASGAYNEQFF. CDR3 bases: TGTGCCAGCAGCTGGATTGGGGCTAGCGGGGCCTACAATGAGCAGTTCTTC.

This chain connects TRBV12-3 or TRBV12-4 to TRBJ2-3; 14 bases are shared with TRBD2. V was pared by 7 bases and J by 6 bases, with 6 bases of the junction left unmatched. This CDR3 has 15 residues. The CDR3 DNA reads TGTGCCAGCATCGGACTAGCGGGGGGAAGGGATACGCAGTATTTT. Amino acids: CASIGLAGGRDTQYF.

This clonotype was seen repeatedly, ten times or more. The chain links TRBV12-3 or TRBV12-4 to TRBJ1-3; D is uncertain. Deletions cut 6 bases from V and 4 bases from J, with 10 bases between. CDR3 length equals 13 residues. CDR3 in amino acids: CASSSHGGNTIYF. For the CDR3, the DNA is TGTGCCAGCAGCTCTCACGGCGGAAACACCATATATTTT.

This chain joins TRBV12-3 or TRBV12-4 and TRBJ2-1; TRBD2 aligns across 11 bases. The CDR3 is 18 residues long. J gave up 4 bases and V 5 bases, and 13 bases lay outside the gene matches. CDR3 sequence reads: CASSPNPGTSGSYNEQFF. CDR3 nucleotide sequence: TGTGCCAGCAGTCCGAACCCAGGGACTAGCGGATCTTACAATGAGCAGTTCTTC.

This clonotype was observed a few times. This chain joins TRBV20-1 and TRBJ2-5, with D possibly matching TRBD1 (6 bases). There are 12 residues in the CDR3. Trimming left V 6 bases short and J 7 bases short, with 15 bases between. Germline assignment: CDR1 DFQATT and CDR2 SNEGSKA (reference sequence). The CDR3 protein is CSAYPEGVTQYF. The CDR3 DNA is TGCAGTGCCTACCCAGAGGGGGTGACCCAGTACTTC.

This clonotype was detected ten times or more. This chain joins TRBV20-1 and TRBJ1-2, with 10 bases lining up with TRBD1. V was pared by 7 bases and J by 3 bases, with 2 bases of the junction left unmatched. CDR1 DFQATT and CDR2 SNEGSKA come from the germline V gene (reference sequence). The CDR3 runs 12 residues. The CDR3 nucleotides are TGCAGTGTGACAGGGGGCGACTATGGCTACACCTTC. Translation: CSVTGGDYGYTF.

This clonotype was seen a few times. The rearrangement links TRBV5-1 to TRBJ1-4, with a tentative D call TRBD1 (6 bases). This CDR3 spans 16 amino acids. Trimming removed 4 bases from V and 5 bases from J, with 18 bases in between. CDR1 SGHRS and CDR2 YFSETQ come from the germline V gene. The chain's CDR3 is CASSLTPGTFNEKLFF. The CDR3 bases are TGCGCCAGCAGCCTGACCCCCGGGACATTCAATGAAAAACTGTTTTTT.

This clonotype was observed a few times. This chain uses TRBV28 with TRBJ2-7; 7 bases map to TRBD1. J was trimmed by 3 bases and V by 6 bases; bases with no gene match: 5. The CDR3 sequence is 13 residues long. Per the germline V gene, CDR1 is MDHEN and CDR2 is SYDVKM. CDR3 loop: CASRKQGHYEQYF. CDR3 nucleotides: TGTGCCAGCAGAAAACAGGGGCACTACGAGCAGTACTTC.

This chain uses TRBV20-1 with TRBJ2-1; D gene uncertain. Germline CDR1 DFQATT, CDR2 SNEGSKA (reference sequence). This CDR3 comprises 17 residues. Deletions cut 0 bases from V and 2 bases from J, with 17 bases between. CDR3: CSARDWRRGRTYNEQFF. CDR3 nucleotide sequence: TGCAGTGCTAGAGATTGGCGGAGAGGAAGAACCTACAATGAGCAGTTCTTC.

This clonotype was found a few times. The genes are TRBV6-5 and TRBJ1-2; D is uncertain. This CDR3 region has 11 residues. Germline V gives CDR1 MNHEY, CDR2 SVGAGI. Trimming shortened V by 2 bases and J by 8 bases, and 6 bases separated the two germline ends. CDR3 loop: CASSYKGGYTF. CDR3 nucleotide sequence: TGTGCCAGCAGTTACAAAGGGGGCTACACCTTC.

This clonotype was seen a handful of times. The J gene is TRBJ1-5, the V gene TRBV3-1; a possible D gene is TRBD1 (6 bases). The CDR3 is 14 residues long. Deletions cut 1 base from V and 7 bases from J, with 11 bases between. CDR1 is LGHDT and CDR2 is YNNKEL in the germline V gene (reference sequence). The CDR3 coding sequence is TGTGCCAGCAGCCAAGTGGGGGCCGGGCAGCCCCAGCATTTT. This codes for CASSQVGAGQPQHF.

This clonotype was counted only a few times. This rearrangement joins TRBV9 to TRBJ2-7; no definite D call. The germline CDR1 and CDR2 sequences are SGDLS and YYNGEE. This CDR3 is built from 12 residues. V was trimmed by 0 bases and J by 4 bases, leaving 5 bases between them. DNA for the CDR3: TGTGCCAGCAGCGTAGATGGGTACGAGCAGTACTTC. Amino acids: CASSVDGYEQYF.

The V call is TRBV5-1, the J call TRBJ2-7; 8 bases fit TRBD2. This CDR3 has 19 residues. With V trimmed by 4 bases and J by 2 bases, 20 bases remained unmatched. The germline CDR1 and CDR2 sequences are SGHRS and YFSETQ. The CDR3 DNA follows: TGCGCCAGCAGCCCGGACGTCTACTCAAGCGGGGGTGGGACCTACGAGCAGTACTTC. This encodes CASSPDVYSSGGGTYEQYF.

This rearrangement joins TRBV12-3 or TRBV12-4 to TRBJ2-5; the D is unclear. CDR3 length: 15 residues. Trimming removed 2 bases at V and 1 base at J, with 11 bases between. CDR3 residues: CASSLPAGLQETQYF. CDR3 sequence (DNA): TGTGCCAGCAGTTTACCCGCTGGGCTCCAAGAGACCCAGTACTTC.

V and J are TRBV28 and TRBJ2-5; D gene unclear. With 8 bases removed from V and 2 bases from J, the gap between germline ends came to 27 bases. This CDR3 region has 18 residues. Looked up from germline, CDR1 is MDHEN and CDR2 is SYDVKM. The CDR3 here is CASSGQSPRPSVQETQYF. Here the CDR3 DNA reads TGTGCCAGCTCCGGTCAGTCGCCGCGTCCGTCGGTACAAGAGACCCAGTACTTC.